The clone carrying this T cell receptor (beta chain) appeared once. The data belong to a study of blood T cell repertoires in COVID-19. Study-level background: Researchers got acute and convalescent COVID-19 samples from the United States, Italy and Spain. T cells, B-cell-depleted T cells, or PBMCs provided the cDNA or gDNA that served as material.

The CDR3 totals 15 residues. Germline V lookup: CDR1 PRHDT, CDR2 FYEKMQ (reference sequence). Unmatched junction bases numbered 8, after V lost 4 bases and J lost 3 bases. Source study methods: From reference gene primer amplification, estimates of nucleated cell counts were derived. The data were produced by immunoSEQ multiplex PCR, yet TCRdb's version contains in-frame clones alone and is incomplete. Clone size and the V and J calls come from that table; the DNA yielded D and trimming. In the table there are about 280,000 clones, 89% of which are singletons. The chain recombines TRBV13 with TRBJ1-1; 7 positions match TRBD1. The sequenced material came from peripheral blood. This receptor was taken from a middle-aged man with acute or convalescent COVID-19. CDR3 sequence (DNA): TGTGCCAGCAGCTCCTACTACAGGGGTTACACTGAAGCTTTCTTT. Translated, it gives CASSSYYRGYTEAFF.